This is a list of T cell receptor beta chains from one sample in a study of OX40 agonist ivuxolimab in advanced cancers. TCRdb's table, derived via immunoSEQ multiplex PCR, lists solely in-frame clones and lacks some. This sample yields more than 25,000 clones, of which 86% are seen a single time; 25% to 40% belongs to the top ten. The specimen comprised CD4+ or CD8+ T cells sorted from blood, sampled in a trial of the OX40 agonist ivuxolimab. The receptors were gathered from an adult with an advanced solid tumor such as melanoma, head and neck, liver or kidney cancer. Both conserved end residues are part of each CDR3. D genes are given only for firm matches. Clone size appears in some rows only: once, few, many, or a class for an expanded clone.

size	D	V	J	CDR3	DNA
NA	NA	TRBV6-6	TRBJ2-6	CASTIWPGSGANVLTF	TGTGCCAGCACCATCTGGCCGGGCTCTGGGGCCAACGTCCTGACTTTC
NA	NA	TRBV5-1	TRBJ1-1	CASSLGLEAFF	TGCGCCAGCAGCTTAGGGCTTGAAGCTTTCTTT
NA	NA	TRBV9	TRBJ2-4	CASGEEGPRNIQYF	TGTGCCAGCGGAGAGGAAGGGCCCAGAAACATTCAGTACTTC
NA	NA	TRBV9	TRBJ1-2	CASSARGGGLGYTF	TGTGCCAGCAGCGCCCGTGGGGGGGGGCTTGGCTACACCTTC
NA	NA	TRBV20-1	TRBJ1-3	CSAKSRNTIYF	TGCAGTGCAAAATCGAGAAACACCATATATTTT
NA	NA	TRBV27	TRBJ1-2	CASSSQYRDGNYGYTF	TGTGCCAGCAGTTCCCAATACAGGGATGGTAACTATGGCTACACCTTC
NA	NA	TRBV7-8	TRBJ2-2	CASSLWGASTGELFF	TGTGCCAGCAGCTTGTGGGGAGCCAGCACCGGGGAGCTGTTTTTT
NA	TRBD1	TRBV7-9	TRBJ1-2	CASSLVRDSYYGYTF	TGTGCCAGCAGCTTAGTCCGGGACAGCTACTATGGCTACACCTTC
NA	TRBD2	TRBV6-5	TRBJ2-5	CASSYNGRAEETQYF	TGTGCCAGCAGTTACAACGGGAGGGCCGAGGAGACCCAGTACTTC
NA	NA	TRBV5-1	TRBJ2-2	CASSLGSGELFF	TGCGCCAGCAGCTTGGGATCCGGGGAGCTGTTTTTT
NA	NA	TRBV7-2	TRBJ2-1	CASSFDTDFSYNEQFF	TGTGCCAGCAGCTTTGACACGGATTTCTCCTACAATGAGCAGTTCTTC
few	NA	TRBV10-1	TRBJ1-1	CASSETRRNTEAFF	TGCGCCAGCAGCGAAACCCGCAGGAACACTGAAGCTTTCTTT
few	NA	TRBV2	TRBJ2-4	CASMVPRNIQYF	TGTGCCAGCATGGTGCCTCGAAACATTCAGTACTTC
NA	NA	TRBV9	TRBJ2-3	CASSPQGRRNTDTQYF	TGTGCCAGCAGCCCTCAAGGGAGGCGTAACACAGATACGCAGTATTTT
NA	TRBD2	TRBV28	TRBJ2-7	CASSFETSGSYEQYF	TGTGCCAGCAGTTTCGAGACTAGCGGTTCCTACGAGCAGTACTTC
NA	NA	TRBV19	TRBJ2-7	CASSIALRFYEQYF	TGTGCCAGTAGTATAGCACTACGGTTCTACGAGCAGTACTTC
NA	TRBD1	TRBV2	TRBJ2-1	CASIGQGAPNEQFF	TGTGCCAGCATCGGGCAGGGGGCTCCCAATGAGCAGTTCTTC
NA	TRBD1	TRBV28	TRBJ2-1	CASSTPPGQGDYNEQFF	TGTGCCAGCAGTACACCCCCGGGACAGGGGGACTACAATGAGCAGTTCTTC
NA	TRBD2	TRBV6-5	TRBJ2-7	CASSYSSGSSYEQYF	TGTGCCAGCAGTTACTCGAGCGGGAGCTCCTACGAGCAGTACTTC
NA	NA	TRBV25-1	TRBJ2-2	CASSTHRESGELFF	TGTGCCAGCAGTACCCACAGGGAAAGCGGGGAGCTGTTTTTT
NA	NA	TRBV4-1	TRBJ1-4	CASSQESVVNEKLFF	TGCGCCAGCAGCCAAGAGTCGGTAGTTAATGAAAAACTGTTTTTT
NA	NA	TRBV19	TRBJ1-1	CASSIGVDTEAFF	TGTGCCAGTAGTATAGGAGTAGACACTGAAGCTTTCTTT
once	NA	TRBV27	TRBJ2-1	CASSFVSGENEQFF	TGTGCCAGCAGCTTTGTAAGTGGAGAGAATGAGCAGTTCTTC
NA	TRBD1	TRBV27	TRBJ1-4	CASSSRQGSSEKLFF	TGTGCCAGCAGTTCTCGACAGGGTTCATCGGAAAAACTGTTTTTT
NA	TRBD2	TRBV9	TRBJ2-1	CASSPHTSGRLSSYNEQFF	TGTGCCAGCAGCCCTCACACTAGCGGGAGGCTAAGCTCCTACAATGAGCAGTTCTTC
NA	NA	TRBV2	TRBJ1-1	CASSVTVEAFF	TGTGCCAGCAGTGTAACCGTCGAAGCTTTCTTT
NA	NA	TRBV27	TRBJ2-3	CASSLRLIRTDTQYF	TGTGCCAGCAGTTTACGACTGATCCGCACAGATACGCAGTATTTT
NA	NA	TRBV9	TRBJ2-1	CASGGAYNEQFF	TGTGCCAGCGGGGGGGCGTACAATGAGCAGTTCTTC
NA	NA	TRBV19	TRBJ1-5	CATGGGLSQPQHF	TGTGCCACCGGAGGGGGACTTAGCCAGCCCCAGCATTTT
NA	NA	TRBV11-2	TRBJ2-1	CASSLDWASVYNEQFF	TGTGCCAGCAGCTTAGATTGGGCTAGCGTATACAATGAGCAGTTCTTC
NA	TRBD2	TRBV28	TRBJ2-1	CASSLETSGSWNEQFF	TGTGCCAGCAGTTTGGAGACTAGCGGGAGTTGGAATGAGCAGTTCTTC
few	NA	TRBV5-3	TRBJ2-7	CARSTHTYEQYF	TGTGCCAGAAGCACCCACACCTACGAGCAGTACTTC
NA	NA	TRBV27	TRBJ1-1	CASSLGRNTEAFF	TGTGCCAGCAGTTTAGGAAGGAACACTGAAGCTTTCTTT
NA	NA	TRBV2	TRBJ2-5	CASSERGEIETQYF	TGTGCCAGCAGTGAAAGGGGTGAGATAGAGACCCAGTACTTC
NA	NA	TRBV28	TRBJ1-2	CASSLSIAGDRGGGYTF	TGTGCCAGCAGTTTATCGATAGCCGGGGATCGAGGAGGTGGCTACACCTTC
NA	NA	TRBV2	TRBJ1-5	CASSESPPGRQPQHF	TGTGCCAGCAGTGAGAGCCCTCCGGGGAGACAGCCCCAGCATTTT
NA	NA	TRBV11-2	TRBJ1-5	CASSKDINQPQHF	TGTGCCAGCAGTAAAGATATTAATCAGCCCCAGCATTTT
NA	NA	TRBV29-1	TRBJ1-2	CSVPRLGEGYTF	TGCAGCGTGCCCAGGTTAGGGGAGGGCTACACCTTC
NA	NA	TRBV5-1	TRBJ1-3	CASSLPAGNTIYF	TGCGCCAGCAGCTTGCCAGCTGGAAACACCATATATTTT
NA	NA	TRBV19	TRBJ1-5	CASSLPRQESGNQPQHF	TGTGCCAGTAGTCTACCCCGACAGGAAAGCGGCAATCAGCCCCAGCATTTT
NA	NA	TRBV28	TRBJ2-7	CASSFRTVSYEQYF	TGTGCCAGCAGTTTCCGGACAGTCTCCTACGAGCAGTACTTC